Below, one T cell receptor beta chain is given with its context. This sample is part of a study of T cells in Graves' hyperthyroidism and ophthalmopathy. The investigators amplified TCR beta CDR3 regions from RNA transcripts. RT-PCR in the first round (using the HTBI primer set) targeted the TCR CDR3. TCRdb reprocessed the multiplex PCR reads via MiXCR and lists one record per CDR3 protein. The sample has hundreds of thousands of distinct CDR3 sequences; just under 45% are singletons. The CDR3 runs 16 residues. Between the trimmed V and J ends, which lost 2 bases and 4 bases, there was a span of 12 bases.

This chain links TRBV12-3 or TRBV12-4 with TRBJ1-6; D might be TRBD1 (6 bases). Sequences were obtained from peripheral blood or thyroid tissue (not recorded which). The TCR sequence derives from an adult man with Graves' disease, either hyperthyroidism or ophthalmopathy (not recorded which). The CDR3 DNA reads TGTGCCAGCAGTTTAAGGGGGGTCCGTTATAATTCACCCCTCCACTTT. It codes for CASSLRGVRYNSPLHF.